This T cell receptor (beta chain) was identified in a study of shared clonotypes between healthy human individuals. Study-wide points: Estimated richness was generally greater in naive than memory subsets.

None of the donors, who were healthy HIV-negative adults, had recently had acute infections or vaccinations. Genomic DNA belonging to each subset was distributed in equal measure over several immunoSEQ plates. In the original analysis: Filtering was not the same, since immunoSEQ gave junction-only sequences without quality scores. This table comes from immunoSEQ multiplex PCR, and its TCRdb copy is limited to in-frame clones, with some not included. The D gene and trimming were derived from the DNA, and the V and J assignments and clone size from that table. The sample has over a million clones, 98% seen once. The CDR3 spans 14 residues. V lost 6 bases and J lost 2; bases outside the gene matches: 4. Germline assignment: CDR1 MNHNS and CDR2 SASEGT. Turning to this clone: The antigen is undetermined.

The clonotype was recovered from a man under 40 in good health. The V gene is TRBV6-1, the J gene TRBJ1-5; 7 bases line up with TRBD1. Sequenced sample: naive CD4+ T cells sorted from blood. Subset here: CD45RA+ positively selected. CDR3 loop: CASREGARNQPQHF. CDR3 DNA: TGTGCCAGCAGGGAGGGGGCTCGCAATCAGCCCCAGCATTTT.